These T cell receptor beta chains were read from a single sample in a study of shared clonotypes between healthy human individuals. Data came from immunoSEQ multiplex PCR; TCRdb stores just in-frame clones and leaves some out. The sample carries under 650,000 clones, 90% to 96% recorded once. The source material was naive CD4+ T cells sorted from blood. These receptors were collected from a woman younger than 45 in good health. Both conserved end residues are part of each CDR3. The D gene is left open where the match is weak. Part of the rows lack a size; the others show once, few, many or a class for expanded clones.

v_call: TRBV19
clone_size: NA
d_call: NA
j_call: TRBJ1-1
cdr3_nt: TGTGCCAGTAGTATATTGCGGAACACTGAAGCTTTCTTT
cdr3_aa: CASSILRNTEAFF

v_call: TRBV28
clone_size: NA
d_call: NA
j_call: TRBJ2-5
cdr3_nt: TGTGCCAGCAGCTTAACTTCTAGCGCCCAAGAGACCCAGTACTTC
cdr3_aa: CASSLTSSAQETQYF

v_call: TRBV4-1
clone_size: NA
d_call: NA
j_call: TRBJ2-4
cdr3_nt: TGCGCCAGCAGCCCCGGGAGTGCACTATCAGCCAAAAACATTCAGTACTTC
cdr3_aa: CASSPGSALSAKNIQYF

v_call: TRBV27
clone_size: NA
d_call: TRBD1
j_call: TRBJ2-7
cdr3_nt: TGTGCCAGCAGTTTCGGGACAGGGGCCTACGAGCAGTACTTC
cdr3_aa: CASSFGTGAYEQYF

v_call: TRBV5-1
clone_size: NA
d_call: NA
j_call: TRBJ1-1
cdr3_nt: TGCGCCAGCAGCTTGGAAGCCCCACCCAGAACTGAAGCTTTCTTT
cdr3_aa: CASSLEAPPRTEAFF

v_call: TRBV28
clone_size: NA
d_call: NA
j_call: TRBJ2-7
cdr3_nt: TGTGCCAGCAGTTCGCCTACACCGGGACAAAACGTTTACGAGCAGTACTTC
cdr3_aa: CASSSPTPGQNVYEQYF

v_call: TRBV14
clone_size: once
d_call: NA
j_call: TRBJ2-7
cdr3_nt: TGTGCCAGCAGCCAAGCCGGACTATGGCAGTACTTC
cdr3_aa: CASSQAGLWQYF

v_call: TRBV2
clone_size: NA
d_call: TRBD1
j_call: TRBJ2-7
cdr3_nt: TGTGCCAGCAGGATGGGGACAGGGCCTAACGAGCAGTACTTC
cdr3_aa: CASRMGTGPNEQYF

v_call: TRBV5-1
clone_size: NA
d_call: TRBD2
j_call: TRBJ2-2
cdr3_nt: TGCGCCAGCAGCTTGGTTAGCGGGAGCCCCGGGGAGCTGTTTTTT
cdr3_aa: CASSLVSGSPGELFF

v_call: TRBV6-4
clone_size: once
d_call: NA
j_call: TRBJ1-4
cdr3_nt: TGTGCCAGCAGTGATACGGGGCCCCGTAGGTTTATTGTGTTTTTT
cdr3_aa: CASSDTGPRRFIVFF

v_call: TRBV5-1
clone_size: NA
d_call: NA
j_call: TRBJ1-3
cdr3_nt: TGCGCCAGCAGCTACCAGGGAGAGGGAAACACCATATATTTT
cdr3_aa: CASSYQGEGNTIYF

v_call: TRBV6-6
clone_size: NA
d_call: TRBD1
j_call: TRBJ2-7
cdr3_nt: TGTGCCAGCAGAGACAGGGGGTCCTACGAGCAGTACTTC
cdr3_aa: CASRDRGSYEQYF

v_call: TRBV28
clone_size: NA
d_call: TRBD1
j_call: TRBJ1-2
cdr3_nt: TGTGCCAGCAGTCCCGACAGGGTTCGGGGCTACACCTTC
cdr3_aa: CASSPDRVRGYTF

v_call: TRBV28
clone_size: NA
d_call: NA
j_call: TRBJ1-2
cdr3_nt: TGTGCCAGCACCAAGCCCATAGGAGCTAACTATGGCTACACCTTC
cdr3_aa: CASTKPIGANYGYTF

v_call: TRBV6-4
clone_size: once
d_call: NA
j_call: TRBJ1-4
cdr3_nt: TGTGCCAGCAGTCCCCGGCCCATCGGGGAAAAACTGTTTTTT
cdr3_aa: CASSPRPIGEKLFF

v_call: TRBV4-1
clone_size: NA
d_call: TRBD1
j_call: TRBJ1-1
cdr3_nt: TGCGCCAGCAGCCAGGACAGGGGATCTTGGAGCACTGAAGCTTTCTTT
cdr3_aa: CASSQDRGSWSTEAFF

v_call: TRBV27
clone_size: NA
d_call: NA
j_call: TRBJ1-1
cdr3_nt: TGTGCCAGCAGTCCGCAGCGGGGGAACACTGAAGCTTTCTTT
cdr3_aa: CASSPQRGNTEAFF

v_call: TRBV2
clone_size: NA
d_call: NA
j_call: TRBJ2-1
cdr3_nt: TGTGCCAGCAGAAATAGATTTGACAGTCCCAATGAGCAGTTCTTC
cdr3_aa: CASRNRFDSPNEQFF

v_call: TRBV5-4
clone_size: once
d_call: NA
j_call: TRBJ2-2
cdr3_nt: TGTGCCAGCAGCTTGATGGAGACCGGGGAGCTGTTTTTT
cdr3_aa: CASSLMETGELFF

v_call: TRBV5-4
clone_size: once
d_call: TRBD1
j_call: TRBJ2-2
cdr3_nt: TGTGCCAGCAGCCGCGGGACAGGGACCACCGGGGAGCTGTTTTTT
cdr3_aa: CASSRGTGTTGELFF

v_call: TRBV6-1
clone_size: NA
d_call: NA
j_call: TRBJ1-2
cdr3_nt: TGTGCCAGCAGTGGACGGGCCGCTGGTGTTAACTATGGCTACACCTTC
cdr3_aa: CASSGRAAGVNYGYTF

v_call: TRBV5-1
clone_size: NA
d_call: TRBD2
j_call: TRBJ2-5
cdr3_nt: TGCGCCAGCAGCTCCTTAGCGGGCCAACAAGAGACCCAGTACTTC
cdr3_aa: CASSSLAGQQETQYF

v_call: TRBV29-1
clone_size: NA
d_call: TRBD1
j_call: TRBJ1-4
cdr3_nt: TGCAGCGTCCTTAGGGGGACAGAGCCAACTAATGAAAAACTGTTTTTT
cdr3_aa: CSVLRGTEPTNEKLFF

v_call: TRBV25-1
clone_size: NA
d_call: NA
j_call: TRBJ2-7
cdr3_nt: TGTGCCAGCAGTGAATCCGCCGGGGGACGGGAATCCTACGAGCAGTACTTC
cdr3_aa: CASSESAGGRESYEQYF

v_call: TRBV19
clone_size: once
d_call: NA
j_call: TRBJ2-3
cdr3_nt: TGTGCCAGTAGCAGGCAGGGTGGGACGCAGTATTTT
cdr3_aa: CASSRQGGTQYF

v_call: TRBV10-3
clone_size: NA
d_call: TRBD2
j_call: TRBJ2-1
cdr3_nt: TGTGCCATCAGTGAGTCTACCAGCGGGAGATTCAATGAGCAGTTCTTC
cdr3_aa: CAISESTSGRFNEQFF

v_call: TRBV6-1
clone_size: NA
d_call: NA
j_call: TRBJ2-1
cdr3_nt: TGTGCCAGCGCGTACTTTACTTACAATGAGCAGTTCTTC
cdr3_aa: CASAYFTYNEQFF

v_call: TRBV4-2
clone_size: once
d_call: TRBD2
j_call: TRBJ2-3
cdr3_nt: TGTGCCAGCGGCCAGGAGCGGGAGGGGTCAGATACGCAGTATTTT
cdr3_aa: CASGQEREGSDTQYF